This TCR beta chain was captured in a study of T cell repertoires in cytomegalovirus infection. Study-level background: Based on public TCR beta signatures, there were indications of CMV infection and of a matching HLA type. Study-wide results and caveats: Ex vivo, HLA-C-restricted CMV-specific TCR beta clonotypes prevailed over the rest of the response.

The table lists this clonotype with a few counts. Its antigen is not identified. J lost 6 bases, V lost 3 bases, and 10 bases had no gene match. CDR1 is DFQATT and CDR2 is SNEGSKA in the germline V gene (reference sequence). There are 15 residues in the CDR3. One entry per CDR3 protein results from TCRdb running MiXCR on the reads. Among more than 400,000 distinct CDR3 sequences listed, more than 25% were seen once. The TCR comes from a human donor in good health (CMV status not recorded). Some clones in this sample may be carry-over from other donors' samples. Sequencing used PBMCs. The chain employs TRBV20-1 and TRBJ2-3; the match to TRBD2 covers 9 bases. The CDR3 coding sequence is TGCAGTGCTAGGTGGGCTAGCGGGGCCGAGGATACGCAGTATTTT. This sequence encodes CSARWASGAEDTQYF.